The source of this T cell receptor (beta chain) is a study of blood T cell dynamics during melanoma immunotherapy. Whole-study context: Patients with metastatic melanoma got pembrolizumab or nivolumab-ipilimumab as first-line care. Study-wide results and limits: At W3, later disease-control patients showed bifurcated PBMC repertoire changes, unlike progressors.

With respect to this clone: Its specificity is not known.

The CDR3 consists of 15 residues. Germline CDR1 and CDR2: MNHEY and SMNVEV (reference sequence). J lost 1 base, V lost 2 bases, and 4 bases had no gene match. Time point specified: week 3, after first cycle of checkpoint inhibitor. Patients had no prior systemic cancer treatment, immunosuppressants or other active cancers. DNA loading was fixed at 300 to 350 ng for all bulk PBMC samples. Sequencing used immunoSEQ multiplex PCR; TCRdb keeps in-frame clones, though not all of them. Seen here are approximately 11,000 clones, about four fifths observed once, and the top ten hold about 22%. The material sequenced was blood, taken from a patient treated with checkpoint blockade. The chain uses TRBV27 and TRBJ2-7, with 8 bases that match TRBD1. This receptor was identified in a human donor with melanoma. The DNA of the CDR3 is TGTGCCAGCAGTTTAAAGTGGACAGGGTCCTACGAGCAGTACTTC. It translates to CASSLKWTGSYEQYF.